A selection of T cell receptor beta chains follows, all from one sample in a study of OX40 agonist ivuxolimab in advanced cancers. Libraries were prepared by immunoSEQ multiplex PCR; TCRdb keeps only in-frame clonotypes and omits some of them. The sample records tens of thousands of clones, 83% being singletons. This specimen consisted of CD4+ or CD8+ T cells sorted from blood, obtained in a trial of the OX40 agonist ivuxolimab. The receptors were sampled from an adult with an advanced solid tumor such as melanoma, head and neck, liver or kidney cancer. CDR3s include the opening cysteine and the closing phenylalanine or tryptophan. D genes are given only for firm matches. Size is stated for part of the rows, as once, few or many counts, or as a class when the clone is expanded.

j_call,clone_size,v_call,d_call,cdr3_nt,cdr3_aa
TRBJ2-3,many,TRBV28,NA,TGTGCCAGCAGCTCCCCCTCAGATACGCAGTATTTT,CASSSPSDTQYF
TRBJ1-1,few,TRBV7-9,NA,TGTGCCAGCCAGGGGTACTACACTGAAGCTTTCTTT,CASQGYYTEAFF
TRBJ2-7,few,TRBV11-3,NA,TGTGCCAGCAGCTTAGGCGGGACTGGCCCTGTGCACTTC,CASSLGGTGPVHF
TRBJ1-1,NA,TRBV27,TRBD1,TGTGCCAGCAGTTCCCCCGGGACAGGGGGCTCTGAAGCTTTCTTT,CASSSPGTGGSEAFF
TRBJ2-7,NA,TRBV11-2,NA,TGTGCCAGCAGCTTCCAGGGGACGTCCTACGAGCAGTACTTC,CASSFQGTSYEQYF
TRBJ2-5,NA,TRBV14,NA,TGTGCCAGCAGCCGGCAGTTTACAGAGACCCAGTACTTC,CASSRQFTETQYF
TRBJ1-5,once,TRBV6-5,NA,TGTGCCAGCAGTTTCGGGGGGATTAGCAATCAGCCCCAGCATTTT,CASSFGGISNQPQHF
TRBJ2-3,NA,TRBV7-7,NA,TGCCCCGGGGTCGGGACGGCCATGTATGGGGACACGCAGTATTTT,CPGVGTAMYGDTQYF
TRBJ2-5,NA,TRBV6-6,NA,TGTGCCAGCAGTTACGAGCGGCAAGAGACCCAGTACTTC,CASSYERQETQYF
TRBJ1-4,few,TRBV25-1,NA,TGTGCCAGCCCCGAGGGGGGGGCAAATGAAAAACTGTTTTTT,CASPEGGANEKLFF
TRBJ2-1,NA,TRBV7-3,TRBD2,TGTGCCAGCAGCCCAACTAGCGGGAGCTACAATGAGCAGTTCTTC,CASSPTSGSYNEQFF
TRBJ2-5,NA,TRBV7-7,TRBD1,TGTGCTAGCAGCCTTTGGGACAGGGATCGAGAGACCCAGTACTTC,CASSLWDRDRETQYF
TRBJ1-2,NA,TRBV27,NA,TGTGCCAGCCGACCAGGGCTACCTAACTATGGCTACACCTTC,CASRPGLPNYGYTF
TRBJ2-7,NA,TRBV11-2,TRBD1,TGTGCCAGCAGCCCACGGCAGTTGGGGGACAGGGGGCCCTACGAGCAGTACTTC,CASSPRQLGDRGPYEQYF
TRBJ1-3,NA,TRBV9,NA,TGTGCCAGCAGCTCTAACCCTATGGGGACGGCTGGAAACACCATATATTTT,CASSSNPMGTAGNTIYF
TRBJ2-7,NA,TRBV5-4,TRBD1,TGTGCCAGCAGCCCGGACAGGTCCCCCTACGAGCAGTACTTC,CASSPDRSPYEQYF
TRBJ2-7,NA,TRBV7-9,NA,TGTGCCAGCAGCTTCGACACCCGCTACGAGCAGTACTTC,CASSFDTRYEQYF
TRBJ1-3,NA,TRBV6-1,NA,TGTGCCAGCAGTGGGTGGACTGCCTCTGGAAACACCATATATTTT,CASSGWTASGNTIYF
TRBJ2-3,NA,TRBV27,NA,TGTGCCAGCAGTTTGGCCCTTACAGATACGCAGTATTTT,CASSLALTDTQYF
TRBJ2-1,NA,TRBV11-2,TRBD2,TGTGCCAGCAGCTGGGTAGCGGGAGGGCCGAGGAATGAGCAGTTCTTC,CASSWVAGGPRNEQFF
TRBJ2-7,NA,TRBV4-2,NA,TGTGCCAGCAGCTCGGGTAGTCCCTACGAGCAGTACTTC,CASSSGSPYEQYF
TRBJ2-2,NA,TRBV7-2,NA,TGTGCCAGCAGCTTAGTAGTCGGCACCGGGGAGCTGTTTTTT,CASSLVVGTGELFF
TRBJ2-2,few,TRBV9,TRBD2,TGTGCCAGCAGCGCCGGCGGGGGCGGGAGGGTGAACACCGGGGAGCTGTTTTTT,CASSAGGGGRVNTGELFF
TRBJ1-2,NA,TRBV9,NA,TGTGCCAGCAGCGGTCTCTATGGCTACACCTTC,CASSGLYGYTF
TRBJ2-7,NA,TRBV6-1,TRBD2,TGTGCCAGCAGTGGGCCTAGCGGGAGGCCTACCTACGAGCAGTACTTC,CASSGPSGRPTYEQYF
TRBJ2-3,NA,TRBV9,TRBD1,TGTGCCAGCAGCGTAGACGGGTGGACAGGTCGAAGTGCCACAGATACGCAGTATTTT,CASSVDGWTGRSATDTQYF
TRBJ2-7,NA,TRBV28,NA,TGTGCCAGCAGTTTTAGCAGGCGCCTCTACGAGCAGTACTTC,CASSFSRRLYEQYF
TRBJ2-3,NA,TRBV7-9,TRBD2,TGTGCCAGCATTTCTGGACTAGCGGGTACAGATACGCAGTATTTT,CASISGLAGTDTQYF
TRBJ1-5,few,TRBV4-1,NA,TGCGCCAGCAGCCAGGGGCGGGCAGGGGTTGAGAGCAATCAGCCCCAGCATTTT,CASSQGRAGVESNQPQHF
TRBJ2-3,NA,TRBV6-1,NA,TGTGCCAGCACTGACGAGGTAGATACGCAGTATTTT,CASTDEVDTQYF
TRBJ1-2,NA,TRBV19,TRBD1,TGTGCCAGTAGTATACTTCGAGGGACAGGGATTAACTATGGCTACACCTTC,CASSILRGTGINYGYTF
TRBJ1-5,NA,TRBV10-1,TRBD1,TGCGCCAGCAGTGAAAGGGACAGGGGTGAAGTAAAACAGCCCCAGCATTTT,CASSERDRGEVKQPQHF
TRBJ1-2,NA,TRBV7-9,TRBD1,TGTGCCAGCAGCTTAGGAGAGGGGGCGCGTTTGGGCTACACCTTC,CASSLGEGARLGYTF
TRBJ2-2,NA,TRBV5-4,TRBD1,TGTGCCAGCAGCGATGGGACAGGGTACACCGGGGAGCTGTTTTTT,CASSDGTGYTGELFF
TRBJ2-7,NA,TRBV7-9,NA,TGTGCCAGCAGCCCCTCTTCCGGACAGAAGTACTTC,CASSPSSGQKYF
TRBJ1-1,NA,TRBV4-3,NA,TGCGCCAGCAGCCAAGATGGGTTGGGCGGAGACACTGAAGCTTTCTTT,CASSQDGLGGDTEAFF
TRBJ2-1,NA,TRBV6-1,TRBD2,TGTGCCAGCACCAGGACTAGCCCTACTTACAATGAGCAGTTCTTC,CASTRTSPTYNEQFF
TRBJ2-3,once,TRBV9,NA,TGTGCCAGCAGCGCCGGGACCTCCCCGGCGGATACGCAGTATTTT,CASSAGTSPADTQYF
TRBJ2-1,NA,TRBV5-1,NA,TGCGCCAGCAGTCCGGACAGATCCAATGAGCAGTTCTTC,CASSPDRSNEQFF
TRBJ2-7,NA,TRBV19,NA,TGTGCCAGTAGTATCGGGGATGGATCCTACGAGCAGTACTTC,CASSIGDGSYEQYF
TRBJ2-3,NA,TRBV6-4,TRBD2,TGTGCCAGCAGTGACTCGACTAGCGGGGGGGCAGATACGCAGTATTTT,CASSDSTSGGADTQYF
TRBJ1-1,NA,TRBV13,NA,TGTGCCAGCAGCGAAGAAGACTCACCGGGAGCTTTCTTT,CASSEEDSPGAFF
TRBJ2-7,NA,TRBV13,TRBD1,TGTGCCAGCAGCGTAATCCACCGGGACAGGGGGCCCTACGAGCAGTACTTC,CASSVIHRDRGPYEQYF
TRBJ2-2,NA,TRBV7-2,TRBD2,TGTGCCAGCAGCACCCGGACTAGCGGGGGGATCACCGGGGAGCTGTTTTTT,CASSTRTSGGITGELFF
TRBJ1-6,NA,TRBV6-5,NA,TGTGCCAGCAGTTACTCGATCCAGGGCTTTGGTTCACCCCTCCACTTT,CASSYSIQGFGSPLHF
TRBJ2-7,NA,TRBV20-1,TRBD1,TGCAGCGCAGACAGGGAAGACGAGCAGTACTTC,CSADREDEQYF
TRBJ2-7,NA,TRBV9,TRBD2,TGTGCCAGCAGTGAAACTAGCGGGATCTCCTACGAGCAGTACTTC,CASSETSGISYEQYF
TRBJ2-5,NA,TRBV6-6,NA,TGTGCCAGCAGTTCCACTCCGGGGTGGGAGACCCAGTACTTC,CASSSTPGWETQYF
TRBJ2-2,NA,TRBV7-3,NA,TGTGCCAGCAGCTTATCTATAGGGGCGACCGGGGAGCTGTTTTTT,CASSLSIGATGELFF
TRBJ2-2,NA,TRBV5-4,NA,TGTGCCAGCAGCTCTCCAGGGTCGAACACCGGGGAGCTGTTTTTT,CASSSPGSNTGELFF
TRBJ2-1,NA,TRBV7-9,NA,TGTGCCAGCAGCGTACTAGATAATAAGTACAATGAGCAGTTCTTC,CASSVLDNKYNEQFF
TRBJ2-2,NA,TRBV27,TRBD2,TGTGCCAGCAGTTTAGGGGGACTAGGTCCCGGGGAGCTGTTTTTT,CASSLGGLGPGELFF
TRBJ2-2,NA,TRBV14,NA,TGTGCCAGCAGCCCTCGTGGGGCTTACACCGGGGAGCTGTTTTTT,CASSPRGAYTGELFF
TRBJ1-2,NA,TRBV15,NA,TGTGTCACCTCACTAATGTCGACAGGAGACAGCTATGGCTACACCTTC,CVTSLMSTGDSYGYTF
TRBJ2-2,once,TRBV7-9,TRBD1,TGTGCCAGCAAATACCGGGACAGGGGCACCGGGGAGCTGTTTTTT,CASKYRDRGTGELFF
TRBJ2-7,NA,TRBV25-1,NA,TGTGCCAGCAGTGAATCTAGTTCCTACGAGCAGTACTTC,CASSESSSYEQYF
TRBJ2-7,NA,TRBV27,TRBD1,TGTGCCAGCAGTTTATCTCCGACAGGGGGAACGAACGAGCAGTACTTC,CASSLSPTGGTNEQYF
TRBJ2-3,NA,TRBV9,NA,TGTGCCAGCAGCATGACTAGGTCAACAGATACGCAGTATTTT,CASSMTRSTDTQYF
TRBJ2-5,NA,TRBV7-3,NA,TGTGCCAGCAGCGCGGAAAACCAAGAGACCCAGTACTTC,CASSAENQETQYF